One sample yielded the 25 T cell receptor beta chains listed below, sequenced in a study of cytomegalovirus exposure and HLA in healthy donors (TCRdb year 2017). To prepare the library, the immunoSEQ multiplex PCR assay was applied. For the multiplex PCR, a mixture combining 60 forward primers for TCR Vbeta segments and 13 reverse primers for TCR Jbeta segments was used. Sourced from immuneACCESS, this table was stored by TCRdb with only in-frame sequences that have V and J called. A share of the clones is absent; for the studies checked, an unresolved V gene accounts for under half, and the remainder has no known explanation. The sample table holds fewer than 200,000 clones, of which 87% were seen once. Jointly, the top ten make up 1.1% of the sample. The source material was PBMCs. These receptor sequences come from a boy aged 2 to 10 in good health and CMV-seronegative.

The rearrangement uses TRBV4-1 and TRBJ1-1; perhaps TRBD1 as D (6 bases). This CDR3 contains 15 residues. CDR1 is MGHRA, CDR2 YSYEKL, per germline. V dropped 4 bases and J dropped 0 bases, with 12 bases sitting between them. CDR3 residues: CASSPRQEVNTEAFF. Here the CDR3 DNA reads TGCGCCAGCAGCCCTCGACAGGAGGTGAACACTGAAGCTTTCTTT.

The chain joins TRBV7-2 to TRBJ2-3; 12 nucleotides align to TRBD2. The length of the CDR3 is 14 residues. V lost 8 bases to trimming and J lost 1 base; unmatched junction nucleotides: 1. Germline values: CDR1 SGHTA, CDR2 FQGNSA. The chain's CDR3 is CASRLAGGTDTQYF. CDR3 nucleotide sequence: TGTGCCAGCCGACTAGCGGGGGGCACAGATACGCAGTATTTT.

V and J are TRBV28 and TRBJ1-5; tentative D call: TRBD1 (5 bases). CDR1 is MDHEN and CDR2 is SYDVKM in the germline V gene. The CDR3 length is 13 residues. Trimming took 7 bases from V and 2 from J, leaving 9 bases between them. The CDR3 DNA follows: TGTGCCAGCAAGCGGGACGGCAATCAGCCCCAGCATTTT. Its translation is CASKRDGNQPQHF.

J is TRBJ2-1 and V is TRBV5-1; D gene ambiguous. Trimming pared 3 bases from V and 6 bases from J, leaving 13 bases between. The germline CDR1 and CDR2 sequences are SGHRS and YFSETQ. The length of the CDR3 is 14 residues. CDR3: CASSSTAVSNEQFF. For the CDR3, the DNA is TGCGCCAGCAGCTCCACGGCGGTTTCCAATGAGCAGTTCTTC.

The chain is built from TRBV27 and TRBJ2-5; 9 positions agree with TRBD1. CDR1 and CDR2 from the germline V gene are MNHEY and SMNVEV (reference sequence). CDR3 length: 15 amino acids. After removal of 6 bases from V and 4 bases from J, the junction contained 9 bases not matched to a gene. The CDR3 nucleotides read TGTGCCAGCAGCCCGGGACAGGGTGTCGTAGAGACCCAGTACTTC. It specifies CASSPGQGVVETQYF.

CDR3: CASSPQTDYYGYTF. CDR3 in DNA: TGTGCCAGCAGCCCCCAGACAGACTACTATGGCTACACCTTC. The V and J genes are TRBV7-9 and TRBJ1-2, with a tentative D call TRBD1 (5 bases). The CDR3 has 14 amino acids. The germline CDR1 and CDR2 sequences are SEHNR and FQNEAQ (reference sequence). V was shortened by 5 bases and J by 3 bases, with 13 bases between the two germline ends.

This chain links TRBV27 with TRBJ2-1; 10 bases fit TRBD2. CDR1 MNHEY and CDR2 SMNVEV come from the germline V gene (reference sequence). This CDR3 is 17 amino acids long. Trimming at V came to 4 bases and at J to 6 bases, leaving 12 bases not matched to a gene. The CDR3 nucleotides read TGTGCCAGCAGTTCACCCCGGAGAGCGGGGGGGCCCAATGAGCAGTTCTTC. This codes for CASSSPRRAGGPNEQFF.

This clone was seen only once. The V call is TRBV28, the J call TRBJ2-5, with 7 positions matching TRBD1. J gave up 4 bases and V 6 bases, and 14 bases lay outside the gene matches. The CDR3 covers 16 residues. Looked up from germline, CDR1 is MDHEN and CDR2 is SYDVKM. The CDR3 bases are TGTGCCAGCAGGCGCTCGACAGGGAGACGGGGAGAGACCCAGTACTTC. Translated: CASRRSTGRRGETQYF.

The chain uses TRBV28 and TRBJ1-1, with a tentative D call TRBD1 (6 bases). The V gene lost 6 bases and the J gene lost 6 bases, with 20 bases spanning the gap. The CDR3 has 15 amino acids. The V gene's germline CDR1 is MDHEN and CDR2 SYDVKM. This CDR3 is CASRPSGVPPSEAFF. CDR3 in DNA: TGTGCCAGCAGGCCTTCAGGGGTCCCTCCCTCTGAAGCTTTCTTT.

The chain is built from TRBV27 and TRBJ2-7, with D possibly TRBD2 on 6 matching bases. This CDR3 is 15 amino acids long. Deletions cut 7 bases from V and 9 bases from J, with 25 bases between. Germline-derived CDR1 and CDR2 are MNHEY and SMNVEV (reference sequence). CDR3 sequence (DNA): TGTGCCAGCACCCCGGAAGGGCTCGGGGGAAAAGGGCAGTACTTC. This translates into CASTPEGLGGKGQYF.

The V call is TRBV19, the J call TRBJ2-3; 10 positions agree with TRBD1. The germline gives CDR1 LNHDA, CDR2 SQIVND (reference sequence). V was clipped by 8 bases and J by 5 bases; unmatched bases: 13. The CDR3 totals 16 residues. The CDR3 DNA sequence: TGTGCCAGTGGTGGATCGACAGGGGGCGGGGAAGATACGCAGTATTTT. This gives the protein CASGGSTGGGEDTQYF.

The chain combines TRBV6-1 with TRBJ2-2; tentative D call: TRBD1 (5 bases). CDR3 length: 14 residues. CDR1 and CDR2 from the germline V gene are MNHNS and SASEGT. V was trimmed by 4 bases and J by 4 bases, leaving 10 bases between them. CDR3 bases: TGTGCCAGCAGTGTAATGCAGGGCACCGGGGAGCTGTTTTTT. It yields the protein CASSVMQGTGELFF.

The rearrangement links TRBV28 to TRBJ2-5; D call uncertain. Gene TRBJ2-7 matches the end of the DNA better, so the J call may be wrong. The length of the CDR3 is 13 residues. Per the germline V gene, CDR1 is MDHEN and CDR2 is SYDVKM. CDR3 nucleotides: TGTGCCAGCAGGCCAGACCAGCGCTACGAGCAGTACTTC. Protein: CASRPDQRYEQYF.

The CDR3 protein is CASSLAPTGTGGNTEAFF. The DNA of the CDR3 is TGCGCCAGCAGCTTGGCCCCGACCGGGACAGGAGGGAACACTGAAGCTTTCTTT. The rearrangement links TRBV5-1 to TRBJ1-1; 8 bases agree with TRBD1. CDR1 is SGHRS, CDR2 YFSETQ, per germline. V lost 0 bases, J lost 1 base, and 11 bases stayed unmatched. This CDR3 contains 18 residues.

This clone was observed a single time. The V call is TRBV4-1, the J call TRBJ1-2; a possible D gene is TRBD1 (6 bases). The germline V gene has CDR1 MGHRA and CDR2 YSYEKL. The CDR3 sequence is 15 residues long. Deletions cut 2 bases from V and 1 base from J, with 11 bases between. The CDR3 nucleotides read TGCGCCAGCAGCCAAAGATCGGACAGTAACTATGGCTACACCTTC. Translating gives CASSQRSDSNYGYTF.

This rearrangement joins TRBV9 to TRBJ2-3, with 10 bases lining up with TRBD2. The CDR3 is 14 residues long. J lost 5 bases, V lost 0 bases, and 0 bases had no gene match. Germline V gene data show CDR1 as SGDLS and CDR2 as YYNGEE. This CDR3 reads CASSVGLAGDTQYF. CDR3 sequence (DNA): TGTGCCAGCAGCGTAGGACTAGCGGGAGATACGCAGTATTTT.

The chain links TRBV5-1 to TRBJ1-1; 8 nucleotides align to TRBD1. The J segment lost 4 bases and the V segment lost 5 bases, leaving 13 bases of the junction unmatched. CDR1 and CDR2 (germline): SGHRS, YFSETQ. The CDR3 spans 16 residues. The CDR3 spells CASRSGTGRLSTEAFF. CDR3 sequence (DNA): TGCGCCAGCAGATCGGGGACAGGAAGATTGAGCACTGAAGCTTTCTTT.

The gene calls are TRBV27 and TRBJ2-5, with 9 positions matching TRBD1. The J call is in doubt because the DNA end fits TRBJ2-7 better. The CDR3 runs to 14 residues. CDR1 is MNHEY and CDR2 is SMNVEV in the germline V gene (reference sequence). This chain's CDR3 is CASRRSQGAHEQYF. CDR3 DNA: TGTGCCAGCAGGCGGTCACAGGGGGCCCACGAGCAGTACTTC.

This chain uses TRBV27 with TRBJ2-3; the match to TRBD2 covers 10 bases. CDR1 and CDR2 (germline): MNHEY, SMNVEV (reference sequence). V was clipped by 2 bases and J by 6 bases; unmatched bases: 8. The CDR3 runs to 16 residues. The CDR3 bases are TGTGCCAGCAGTTTAGCATCGGAACTAGCGGGGGATACGCAGTATTTT. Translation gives CASSLASELAGDTQYF.

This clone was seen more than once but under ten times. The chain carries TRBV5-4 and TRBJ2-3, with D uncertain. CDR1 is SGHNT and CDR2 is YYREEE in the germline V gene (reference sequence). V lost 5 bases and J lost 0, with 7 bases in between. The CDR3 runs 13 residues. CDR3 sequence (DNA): TGTGCCAGCAGGTCCCCTAGCACAGATACGCAGTATTTT. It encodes CASRSPSTDTQYF.

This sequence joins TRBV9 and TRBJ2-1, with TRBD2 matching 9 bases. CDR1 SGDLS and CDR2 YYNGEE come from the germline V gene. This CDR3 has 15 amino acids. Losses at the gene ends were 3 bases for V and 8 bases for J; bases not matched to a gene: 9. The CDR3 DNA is TGTGCCAGCAGCGCCTCTAGCGGGATCGTCTATGAGCAGTTCTTC. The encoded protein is CASSASSGIVYEQFF.

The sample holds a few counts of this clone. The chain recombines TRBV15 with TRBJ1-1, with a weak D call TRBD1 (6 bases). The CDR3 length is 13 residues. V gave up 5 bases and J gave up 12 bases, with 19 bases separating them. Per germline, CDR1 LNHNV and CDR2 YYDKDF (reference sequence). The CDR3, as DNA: TGTGCCACCAGCTCGGGGACATTGGCGGTGCCTTTCTTT. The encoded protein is CATSSGTLAVPFF.

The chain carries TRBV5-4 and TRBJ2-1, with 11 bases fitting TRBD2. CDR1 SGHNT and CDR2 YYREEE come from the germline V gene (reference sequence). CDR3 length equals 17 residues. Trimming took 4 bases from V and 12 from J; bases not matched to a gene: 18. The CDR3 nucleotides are TGTGCCAGCAGCGACACTAGCGGGGGAGGGCCTGGGGGTGGGCAGTTCTTC. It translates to CASSDTSGGGPGGGQFF.

The CDR3 DNA is TGTGCCAGCAGCCCTCGGACAGGGTCCTACAATGAGCAGTTCTTC. This gives the protein CASSPRTGSYNEQFF. This chain links TRBV7-9 with TRBJ2-1; TRBD1 matches 8 bases. The CDR3 is made up of 15 amino acids. Per the germline V gene, CDR1 is SEHNR and CDR2 is FQNEAQ (reference sequence). V lost 5 bases, J lost 1 base, and 4 bases stayed unmatched.

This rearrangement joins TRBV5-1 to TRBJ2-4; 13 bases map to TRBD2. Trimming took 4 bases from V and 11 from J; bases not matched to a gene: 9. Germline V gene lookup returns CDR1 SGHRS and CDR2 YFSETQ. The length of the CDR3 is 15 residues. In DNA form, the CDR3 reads TGCGCCAGCAGCCCCGGACTAGCGGGGGCCAGCCTTCAGTACTTC. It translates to CASSPGLAGASLQYF.